A selection of T cell receptor beta chains follows, all from one sample in a study of blood T cell repertoires in COVID-19. Profiled with immunoSEQ multiplex PCR; TCRdb holds only in-frame clones, not every one. The table lists over 250,000 clones, approximately 85% of them singletons. Sequenced material: peripheral blood. The receptor set was obtained from a woman between 25 and 40 years old with acute or convalescent COVID-19. Each CDR3 is given with its conserved first and last residue. A D gene is named only where the DNA matches it firmly. Only some rows state a clone size, as once, few, many or a class for expanded clones.

d_gene	v_gene	j_gene	abundance	CDR3aa	CDR3nt
-	TRBV7-2	TRBJ2-7	-	CASSTSGFYEQYF	TGTGCCAGCAGCACATCAGGGTTCTACGAGCAGTACTTC
-	TRBV6-5	TRBJ2-4	-	CASRPVAKNIQYF	TGTGCCAGCAGGCCGGTGGCCAAAAACATTCAGTACTTC
TRBD1	TRBV4-3	TRBJ1-4	few	CASRDRGSSNEKLFF	TGCGCCAGCCGGGACAGGGGGAGTTCTAATGAAAAACTGTTTTTT
TRBD1	TRBV7-9	TRBJ1-4	-	CASSSTGGVGEKLFF	TGTGCCAGCAGCTCGACAGGGGGCGTCGGTGAAAAACTGTTTTTT
TRBD2	TRBV19	TRBJ2-7	-	CASSHRGDGAYEQYF	TGTGCCAGTAGCCACCGGGGGGACGGAGCCTACGAGCAGTACTTC
-	TRBV6-5	TRBJ2-7	-	CASTRVAYEQYF	TGTGCCAGCACCCGGGTAGCTTACGAGCAGTACTTC
-	TRBV7-9	TRBJ2-3	-	CASSSEGTDTQYF	TGTGCCAGCAGCTCGGAGGGCACAGATACGCAGTATTTT
TRBD2	TRBV7-9	TRBJ2-1	-	CASSLVLAGAYNEQFF	TGTGCCAGCAGCTTAGTCCTAGCGGGGGCCTACAATGAGCAGTTCTTC
-	TRBV30	TRBJ1-5	-	CAWSVQANQPQHF	TGTGCCTGGAGTGTACAGGCCAATCAGCCCCAGCATTTT
TRBD2	TRBV9	TRBJ2-5	few	CASSVDQRGGTQYF	TGTGCCAGCAGCGTAGATCAGCGGGGTGGGACCCAGTACTTC